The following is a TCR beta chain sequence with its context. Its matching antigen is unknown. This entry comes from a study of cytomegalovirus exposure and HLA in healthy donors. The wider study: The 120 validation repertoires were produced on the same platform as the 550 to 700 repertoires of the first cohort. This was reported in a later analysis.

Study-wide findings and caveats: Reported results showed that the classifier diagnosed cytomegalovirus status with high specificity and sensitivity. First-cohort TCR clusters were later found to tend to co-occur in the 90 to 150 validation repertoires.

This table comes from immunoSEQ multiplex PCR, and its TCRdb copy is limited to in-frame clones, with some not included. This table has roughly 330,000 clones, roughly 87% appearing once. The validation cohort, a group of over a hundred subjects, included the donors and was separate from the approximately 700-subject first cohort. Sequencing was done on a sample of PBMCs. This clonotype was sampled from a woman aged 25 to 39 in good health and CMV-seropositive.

The CDR3, as DNA: TGTGCCAGCAGCTTAAGGACAGGGTGGAAGAACACTGAAGCTTTCTTT. This codes for CASSLRTGWKNTEAFF. This chain links TRBV7-8 with TRBJ1-1, with 8 nucleotides matching TRBD1. The V gene end was trimmed by 2 bases and the J gene end by 1 base; junction bases not matched to a gene: 6. The CDR3 loop spans 16 amino acids. Germline assignment: CDR1 SGHVS and CDR2 FQNEAQ.